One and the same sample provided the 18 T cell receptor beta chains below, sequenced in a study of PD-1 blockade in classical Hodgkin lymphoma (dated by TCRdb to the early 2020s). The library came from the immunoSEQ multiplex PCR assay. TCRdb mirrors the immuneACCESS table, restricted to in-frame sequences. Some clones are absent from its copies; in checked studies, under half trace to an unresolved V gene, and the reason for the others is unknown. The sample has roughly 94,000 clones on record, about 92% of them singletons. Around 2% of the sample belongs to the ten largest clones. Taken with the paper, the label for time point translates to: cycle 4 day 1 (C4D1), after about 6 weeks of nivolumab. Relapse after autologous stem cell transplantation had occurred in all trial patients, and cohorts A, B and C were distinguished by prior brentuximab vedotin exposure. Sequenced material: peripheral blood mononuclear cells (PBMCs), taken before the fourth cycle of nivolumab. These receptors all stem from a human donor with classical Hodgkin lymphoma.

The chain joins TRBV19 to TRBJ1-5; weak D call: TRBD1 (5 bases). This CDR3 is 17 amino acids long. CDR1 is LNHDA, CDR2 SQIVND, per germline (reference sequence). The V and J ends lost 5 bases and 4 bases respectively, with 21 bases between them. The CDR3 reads CASSVGARRWGNQPQHF. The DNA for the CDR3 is TGTGCCAGTAGTGTCGGGGCCAGAAGATGGGGAAATCAGCCCCAGCATTTT.

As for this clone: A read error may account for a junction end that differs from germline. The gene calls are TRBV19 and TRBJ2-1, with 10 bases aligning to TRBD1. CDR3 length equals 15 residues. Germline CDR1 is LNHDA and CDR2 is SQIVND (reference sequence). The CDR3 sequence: CASSPLAGTGVDSIF. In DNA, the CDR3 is TGTGCCAGTAGTCCCCTAGCCGGGACAGGGGTGGATTCGATCTTC.

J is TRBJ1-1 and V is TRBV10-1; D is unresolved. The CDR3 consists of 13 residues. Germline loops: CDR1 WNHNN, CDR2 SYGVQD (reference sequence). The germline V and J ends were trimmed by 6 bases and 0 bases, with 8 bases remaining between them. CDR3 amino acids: CASRTDLNTEAFF. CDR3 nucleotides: TGCGCCAGCAGGACGGATTTGAACACTGAAGCTTTCTTT.

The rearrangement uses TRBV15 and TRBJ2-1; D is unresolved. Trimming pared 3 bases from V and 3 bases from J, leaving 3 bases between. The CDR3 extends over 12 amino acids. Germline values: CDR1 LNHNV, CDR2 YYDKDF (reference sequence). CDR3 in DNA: TGTGCCACCAGCAGCCTCTACAATGAGCAGTTCTTC. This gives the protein CATSSLYNEQFF.

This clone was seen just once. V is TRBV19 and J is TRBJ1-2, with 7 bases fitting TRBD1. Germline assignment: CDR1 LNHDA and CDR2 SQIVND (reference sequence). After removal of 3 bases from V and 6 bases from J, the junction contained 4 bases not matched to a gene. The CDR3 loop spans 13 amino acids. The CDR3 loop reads CASSITTGNGYTF. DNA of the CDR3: TGTGCCAGTAGTATTACGACAGGGAATGGCTACACCTTC.

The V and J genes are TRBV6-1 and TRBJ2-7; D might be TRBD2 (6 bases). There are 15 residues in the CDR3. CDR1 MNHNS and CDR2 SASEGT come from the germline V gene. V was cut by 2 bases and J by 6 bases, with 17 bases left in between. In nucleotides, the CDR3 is TGTGCCAGCAGTGAAAGTGGGACTGCCAGCCGCGAGCAGTACTTC. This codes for CASSESGTASREQYF.

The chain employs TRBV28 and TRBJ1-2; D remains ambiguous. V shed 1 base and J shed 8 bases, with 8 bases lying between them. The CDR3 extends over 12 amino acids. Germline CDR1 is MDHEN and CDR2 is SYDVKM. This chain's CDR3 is CASSLSRAGYTF. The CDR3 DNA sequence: TGTGCCAGCAGTTTATCGAGGGCGGGCTACACCTTC.

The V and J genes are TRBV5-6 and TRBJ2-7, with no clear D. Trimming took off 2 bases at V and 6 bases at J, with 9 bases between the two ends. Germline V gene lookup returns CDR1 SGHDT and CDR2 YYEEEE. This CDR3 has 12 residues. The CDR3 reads CASSFGFAEQYF. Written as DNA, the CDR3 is TGTGCCAGCAGCTTTGGATTTGCCGAGCAGTACTTC.

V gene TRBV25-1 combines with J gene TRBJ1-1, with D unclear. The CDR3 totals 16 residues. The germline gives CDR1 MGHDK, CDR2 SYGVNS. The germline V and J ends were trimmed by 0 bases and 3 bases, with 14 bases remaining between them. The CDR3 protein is CASSEYSLNRDTEAFF. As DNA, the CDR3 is TGTGCCAGCAGTGAATATTCGCTCAATAGGGACACTGAAGCTTTCTTT.

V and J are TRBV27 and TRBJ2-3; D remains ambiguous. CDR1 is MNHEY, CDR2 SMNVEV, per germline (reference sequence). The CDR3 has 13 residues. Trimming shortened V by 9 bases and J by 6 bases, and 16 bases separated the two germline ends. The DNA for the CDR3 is TGTGCCAGTTCCCCTAGACCTTGGGATACGCAGTATTTT. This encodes CASSPRPWDTQYF.

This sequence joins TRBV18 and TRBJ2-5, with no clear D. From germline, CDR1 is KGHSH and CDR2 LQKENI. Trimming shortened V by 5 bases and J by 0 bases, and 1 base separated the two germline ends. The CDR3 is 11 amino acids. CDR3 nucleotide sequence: TGTGCCAGCTCAGACCAAGAGACCCAGTACTTC. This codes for CASSDQETQYF.

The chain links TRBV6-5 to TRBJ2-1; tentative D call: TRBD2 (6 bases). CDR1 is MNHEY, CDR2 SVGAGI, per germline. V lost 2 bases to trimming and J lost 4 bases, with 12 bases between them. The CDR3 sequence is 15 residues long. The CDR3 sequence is CASSYGGYQYNEQFF. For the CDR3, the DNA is TGTGCCAGCAGTTACGGGGGGTATCAATACAATGAGCAGTTCTTC.

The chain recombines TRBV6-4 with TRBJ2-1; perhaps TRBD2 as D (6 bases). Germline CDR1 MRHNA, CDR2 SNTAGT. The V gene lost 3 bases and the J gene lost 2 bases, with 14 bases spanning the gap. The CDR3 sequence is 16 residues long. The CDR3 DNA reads TGTGCCAGCAGTGAGGGGACTCTCAGCCCCTACAATGAGCAGTTCTTC. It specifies CASSEGTLSPYNEQFF.

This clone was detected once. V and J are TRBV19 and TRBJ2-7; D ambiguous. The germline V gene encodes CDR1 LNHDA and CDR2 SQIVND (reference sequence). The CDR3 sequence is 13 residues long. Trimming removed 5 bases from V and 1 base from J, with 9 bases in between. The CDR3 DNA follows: TGTGCCAGTAGTCCCCGGGCTTCCTACGAGCAGTACTTC. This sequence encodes CASSPRASYEQYF. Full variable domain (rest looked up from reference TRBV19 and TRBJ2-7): DGGITQSPKYLFRKEGQNVTLSCEQNLNHDAMYWYRQDPGQGLRLIYYSQIVNDFQKGDIAEGYSVSREKKESFPLTVTSAQKNPTAFYLCASSPRASYEQYFGPGTRLTVT.

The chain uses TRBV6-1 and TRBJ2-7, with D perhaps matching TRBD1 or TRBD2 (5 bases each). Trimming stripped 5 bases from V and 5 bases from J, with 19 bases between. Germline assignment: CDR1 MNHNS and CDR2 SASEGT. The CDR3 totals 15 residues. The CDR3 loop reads CASSIPGSNTHEQYF. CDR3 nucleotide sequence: TGTGCCAGCAGTATCCCAGGGAGTAACACCCACGAGCAGTACTTC.

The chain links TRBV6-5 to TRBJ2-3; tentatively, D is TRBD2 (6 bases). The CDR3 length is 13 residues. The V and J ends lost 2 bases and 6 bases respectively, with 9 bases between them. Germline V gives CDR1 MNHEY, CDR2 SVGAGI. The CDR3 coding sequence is TGTGCCAGCAGTTACGTTGCGGGGGATACGCAGTATTTT. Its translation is CASSYVAGDTQYF.

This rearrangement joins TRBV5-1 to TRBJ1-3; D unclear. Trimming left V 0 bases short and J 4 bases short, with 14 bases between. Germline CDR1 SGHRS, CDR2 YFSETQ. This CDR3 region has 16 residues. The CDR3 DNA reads TGCGCCAGCAGCTTGGCTGGGTCCCAGAGCGGAAACACCATATATTTT. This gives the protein CASSLAGSQSGNTIYF.

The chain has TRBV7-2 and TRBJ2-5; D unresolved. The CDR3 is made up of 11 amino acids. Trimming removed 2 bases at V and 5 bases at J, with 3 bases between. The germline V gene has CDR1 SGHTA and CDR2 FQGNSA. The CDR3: CASSLFETQYF. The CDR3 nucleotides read TGTGCCAGCAGCTTATTTGAGACCCAGTACTTC.